These 8 T cell receptor beta chains came from one sample sequenced in a study of blood T cell repertoires in COVID-19. Method: immunoSEQ multiplex PCR; TCRdb's copy keeps in-frame clones and lacks some. Of 150,000 to 180,000 clones in the sample, roughly nine tenths are singletons; the top ten hold 15%. What was sequenced was peripheral blood. These receptors were taken from a woman in her forties with acute or convalescent COVID-19.

The chain recombines TRBV28 with TRBJ1-1; D is unclear. There are 15 residues in the CDR3. Trimming pared 6 bases from V and 0 bases from J, leaving 14 bases between. CDR1 and CDR2 from the germline V gene are MDHEN and SYDVKM. Here the CDR3 reads CASRKKHYLNTEAFF. The CDR3 bases are TGTGCCAGCAGGAAGAAACATTACCTGAACACTGAAGCTTTCTTT. Full variable domain (outside the CDR3, taken from reference TRBV28 and TRBJ1-1): DVKVTQSSRYLVKRTGEKVFLECVQDMDHENMFWYRQDPGLGLRLIYFSYDVKMKEKGDIPEGYSVSREKKERFSLILESASTNQTSMYLCASRKKHYLNTEAFFGQGTRLTVV.

The chain combines TRBV7-2 with TRBJ2-7; 9 nucleotides agree with TRBD1. The CDR3 loop spans 15 amino acids. Per the germline V gene, CDR1 is SGHTA and CDR2 is FQGNSA. J gave up 1 base and V 5 bases, and 6 bases lay outside the gene matches. The CDR3 region is CASSVNRGLSYEQYF. DNA for the CDR3: TGTGCCAGCAGCGTAAACAGGGGGCTTTCCTACGAGCAGTACTTC.

This sequence joins TRBV2 and TRBJ2-1, with D tentatively TRBD1 (5 bases). CDR3 length: 18 amino acids. Germline V gene lookup returns CDR1 SNHLY and CDR2 FYNNEI. V was pared by 1 base and J by 3 bases, with 19 bases between. The DNA of the CDR3 is TGTGCCAGCAGTGAAGACAGGCGAATAGACTGGTACTACAATGAGCAGTTCTTC. This gives the protein CASSEDRRIDWYYNEQFF.

The rearrangement uses TRBV5-1 and TRBJ1-1; 7 bases agree with TRBD1. The CDR3 length is 14 residues. Germline CDR1 and CDR2: SGHRS and YFSETQ. V shed 3 bases and J 1 base; nucleotides not matched to a gene: 3. The CDR3 region is CASSYGTANTEAFF. As DNA, the CDR3 is TGCGCCAGCAGCTACGGGACAGCGAACACTGAAGCTTTCTTT.

This chain joins TRBV7-9 and TRBJ2-1; D may be TRBD1 (6 bases). Germline loops: CDR1 SEHNR, CDR2 FQNEAQ (reference sequence). The CDR3 extends over 13 amino acids. The germline V and J ends were trimmed by 3 bases and 8 bases, with 11 bases remaining between them. CDR3 sequence reads: CASSFRDIHEQFF. CDR3 bases: TGTGCCAGCAGCTTCCGGGACATCCATGAGCAGTTCTTC.

This clone was detected only a few times. The rearrangement uses TRBV28 and TRBJ1-5, with TRBD1 as a possible D gene (5 bases). Trimming shortened V by 10 bases and J by 2 bases, and 21 bases separated the two germline ends. The CDR3 totals 16 residues. The germline gives CDR1 MDHEN, CDR2 SYDVKM. CDR3 residues: CATVANQGLRNQPQHF. The CDR3 DNA is TGTGCCACCGTTGCGAATCAGGGTCTTCGCAATCAGCCCCAGCATTTT.

This clone was seen once. The chain carries TRBV12-3 or TRBV12-4 and TRBJ2-7; a possible D gene is TRBD2 (5 bases). V lost 3 bases and J 6 bases, leaving 12 bases between the germline ends. The CDR3 consists of 13 residues. CDR3 amino acids: CASSFALAGEQYF. CDR3 nucleotides: TGTGCCAGCAGTTTTGCGCTAGCCGGCGAGCAGTACTTC.

V usage is TRBV5-5 and J usage is TRBJ1-4, with D perhaps TRBD1 (6 bases). Looked up from germline, CDR1 is SGHKS and CDR2 is YYEKEE (reference sequence). V lost 5 bases and J 0 bases, leaving 14 bases between the germline ends. The CDR3 totals 16 residues. CDR3 sequence reads: CASRQGFPATNEKLFF. The CDR3 DNA follows: TGTGCCAGCAGGCAGGGGTTCCCTGCAACTAATGAAAAACTGTTTTTT.